The next 19 T cell receptor beta chains were all read from a single sample in a study of blood T cell repertoires in COVID-19. Sequencing used immunoSEQ multiplex PCR; TCRdb keeps in-frame clones, though not all of them. The repertoire consists of over 150,000 clones, with around four fifths occurring once and the leading ten covering roughly 2.5%. The sequencing sample was made of peripheral blood. The receptors shown here come from an elderly woman with COVID-19, enrolled during active disease.

This clone was detected only a few times. This chain uses TRBV7-9 with TRBJ1-1; a possible D gene is TRBD1 (5 bases). The germline V gene encodes CDR1 SEHNR and CDR2 FQNEAQ (reference sequence). V gave up 5 bases and J gave up 1 base, with 11 bases separating them. This CDR3 comprises 14 residues. CDR3 sequence reads: CASSPNTGNTEAFF. The CDR3, as DNA: TGTGCCAGCAGCCCCAACACAGGGAACACTGAAGCTTTCTTT.

This chain joins TRBV5-1 and TRBJ1-2, with D possibly being TRBD1 (6 bases). V lost 4 bases and J 3 bases, leaving 19 bases between the germline ends. The length of the CDR3 is 16 residues. CDR1 and CDR2 from the germline V gene are SGHRS and YFSETQ. The CDR3 loop is CASSTLYGQSDYGYTF. CDR3 coding DNA: TGCGCCAGCAGCACACTTTACGGACAGTCTGACTATGGCTACACCTTC.

This chain joins TRBV6-5 and TRBJ2-7; D possibly corresponds to TRBD1 (6 bases). The CDR3 has 13 residues. Germline V gene data show CDR1 as MNHEY and CDR2 as SVGAGI. Trimming removed 8 bases from V and 4 bases from J, with 15 bases in between. CDR3 coding DNA: TGTGCCAGCCAAACAGGGTCGGCATACGAGCAGTACTTC. Amino acids: CASQTGSAYEQYF.

The V call is TRBV27, the J call TRBJ2-5; 9 bases line up with TRBD2. This CDR3 is built from 17 residues. J lost 0 bases, V lost 1 base, and 6 bases had no gene match. Germline V gene lookup returns CDR1 MNHEY and CDR2 SMNVEV (reference sequence). CDR3 nucleotides: TGTGCCAGCAGTTTATTAAGGGCTAGCGGGGACCAAGAGACCCAGTACTTC. It is translated as CASSLLRASGDQETQYF.

The chain has TRBV27 and TRBJ1-2, with TRBD1 identical over 8 bases. Trimming took 0 bases from V and 3 from J; bases not matched to a gene: 9. Germline V gene data show CDR1 as MNHEY and CDR2 as SMNVEV (reference sequence). This CDR3 has 17 amino acids. The CDR3 DNA is TGTGCCAGCAGTTTATCGTCAGGGGGCCATTATTACTATGGCTACACCTTC. Protein: CASSLSSGGHYYYGYTF.

This clone has only a few counts. CDR3 sequence: CASSETGNYGYTF. In DNA form, the CDR3 reads TGTGCCAGCAGTGAGACGGGTAACTATGGCTACACCTTC. V gene TRBV2 combines with J gene TRBJ1-2; D gene ambiguous. Per the germline V gene, CDR1 is SNHLY and CDR2 is FYNNEI. V lost 3 bases, J lost 1 base, and 6 bases lay in between. The CDR3 extends over 13 amino acids.

V usage is TRBV6-5 and J usage is TRBJ2-2; the D gene is possibly TRBD1 (6 bases). V was cut by 2 bases and J by 4 bases, with 11 bases left in between. The germline V gene has CDR1 MNHEY and CDR2 SVGAGI. There are 15 residues in the CDR3. The DNA for the CDR3 is TGTGCCAGCAGTTACGTGGGGGCGGGCACCGGGGAGCTGTTTTTT. It codes for CASSYVGAGTGELFF.

This chain connects TRBV10-1 to TRBJ2-7; 8 bases match TRBD2. The CDR3 is 15 amino acids. Trimming at V came to 5 bases and at J to 1 base, leaving 7 bases not matched to a gene. CDR1 WNHNN and CDR2 SYGVQD come from the germline V gene (reference sequence). The CDR3 spells CASSPTLAESYEQYF. In nucleotides, the CDR3 is TGCGCCAGCAGTCCCACACTAGCGGAGTCCTACGAGCAGTACTTC.

The gene calls are TRBV2 and TRBJ2-3; perhaps TRBD2 as D (7 bases). Germline-derived CDR1 and CDR2 are SNHLY and FYNNEI. Trimming left V 11 bases short and J 1 base short, with 13 bases between. CDR3 length equals 13 residues. The CDR3 DNA reads TGTGCCTCCAGGGGAGGGGGCACAGATACGCAGTATTTT. This gives the protein CASRGGGTDTQYF.

CDR3 sequence reads: CASSSRGTGNTIYF. Written as DNA, the CDR3 is TGTGCCAGCAGCTCCAGGGGGACTGGAAACACCATATATTTT. The genes are TRBV7-2 and TRBJ1-3; TRBD1 matches at 7 bases. Trimming cost V 4 bases and J 2 bases; bases outside gene matches: 2. This CDR3 is 14 amino acids long. Germline V CDR1 and CDR2: SGHTA, FQGNSA. Combining the CDR3 with reference TRBV7-2 and TRBJ1-3 gives the whole variable domain GAGVSQSPSNKVTEKGKDVELRCDPISGHTALYWYRQSLGQGLEFLIYFQGNSAPDKSGLPSDRFSAERTGGSVSTLTIQRTQQEDSAVYLCASSSRGTGNTIYFGEGSWLTVV.

The CDR3, as DNA: TGTGCCAGCAGCTTATTTAGTGCATACAATGAGCAGTTCTTC. Amino acids: CASSLFSAYNEQFF. The chain links TRBV11-2 to TRBJ2-1, with D hard to call. Germline assignment: CDR1 SGHAT and CDR2 FQNNGV. With 2 bases removed from V and 4 bases from J, the gap between germline ends came to 9 bases. This CDR3 region has 14 residues.

This clone was counted a single time. This chain connects TRBV20-1 to TRBJ2-1; D is perhaps TRBD2 (6 bases). Trimming shortened V by 3 bases and J by 4 bases, and 10 bases separated the two germline ends. Germline CDR1 DFQATT, CDR2 SNEGSKA (reference sequence). This CDR3 spans 13 amino acids. CDR3 protein: CSASGGTYNEQFF. Written as DNA, the CDR3 is TGCAGTGCTAGTGGCGGGACGTACAATGAGCAGTTCTTC.

J is TRBJ2-1 and V is TRBV29-1; perhaps TRBD2 as D (5 bases). Germline V lookup: CDR1 SQVTM, CDR2 ANQGSEA. Deletions cut 1 base from V and 1 base from J, with 14 bases between. CDR3 length equals 16 residues. CDR3 region: CSVEGLSAVSYNEQFF. The CDR3 DNA follows: TGCAGCGTTGAAGGTCTTAGCGCCGTTTCCTACAATGAGCAGTTCTTC.

The chain has TRBV6-6 and TRBJ1-2; D unclear. Germline values: CDR1 MNHNY, CDR2 SVGAGI (reference sequence). Trimming left V 7 bases short and J 4 bases short, with 10 bases between. CDR3 length equals 12 residues. The CDR3 is CASTEGTYGYTF. Here the CDR3 DNA reads TGTGCCAGCACCGAGGGCACCTATGGCTACACCTTC.

The chain is built from TRBV10-3 and TRBJ2-2; 13 nucleotides match TRBD2. The CDR3 loop spans 15 amino acids. Germline V gene data show CDR1 as ENHRY and CDR2 as SYGVKD. With V trimmed by 5 bases and J by 5 bases, 2 bases remained unmatched. This CDR3 is CAISRGLAGTGELFF. The CDR3 nucleotides are TGTGCCATCAGTAGGGGACTAGCGGGGACCGGGGAGCTGTTTTTT.

The chain carries TRBV2 and TRBJ2-3; 9 nucleotides match TRBD2. There are 15 residues in the CDR3. Germline CDR1 is SNHLY and CDR2 is FYNNEI. V shed 7 bases, J shed 4 bases, and the junction held 9 bases outside the gene matches. The CDR3 reads CASTYRAGGADTQYF. The CDR3 region has the DNA TGTGCCAGCACCTACCGGGCGGGAGGGGCAGATACGCAGTATTTT. The full variable domain, completed using reference TRBV2 and TRBJ2-3, is EPEVTQTPSHQVTQMGQEVILRCVPISNHLYFYWYRQILGQKVEFLVSFYNNEISEKSEIFDDQFSVERPDGSNFTLKIRSTKLEDSAMYFCASTYRAGGADTQYFGPGTRLTVL.

The rearrangement joins TRBV30 to TRBJ1-1; D may be TRBD1 (5 bases). Germline V lookup: CDR1 GTSNPN, CDR2 SVGIG (reference sequence). The CDR3 is made up of 16 amino acids. The germline V and J ends were trimmed by 0 bases and 6 bases, with 20 bases remaining between them. In DNA, the CDR3 is TGTGCCTGGAGTGTACTTGGTACAGGCGGTGGGGCTGAAGCTTTCTTT. Its protein product is CAWSVLGTGGGAEAFF.

The chain's CDR3 is CASSRGTGLEKLFF. The CDR3 region has the DNA TGTGCCAGCAGCCGTGGGACAGGATTGGAAAAACTGTTTTTT. This rearrangement joins TRBV7-2 to TRBJ1-4; 8 bases fit TRBD1. Germline V lookup: CDR1 SGHTA, CDR2 FQGNSA. V trimming: 5 bases; J trimming: 8 bases; junction bases outside the gene matches: 7. The CDR3 sequence is 14 residues long.

The V call is TRBV7-9, the J call TRBJ2-1; D is unclear. CDR1 and CDR2 from the germline V gene are SEHNR and FQNEAQ (reference sequence). With 1 base removed from V and 2 bases from J, the gap between germline ends came to 12 bases. The CDR3 is made up of 16 amino acids. The CDR3 loop is CASSLDFQVPYNEQFF. As DNA, the CDR3 is TGTGCCAGCAGCTTAGACTTTCAGGTTCCCTACAATGAGCAGTTCTTC.